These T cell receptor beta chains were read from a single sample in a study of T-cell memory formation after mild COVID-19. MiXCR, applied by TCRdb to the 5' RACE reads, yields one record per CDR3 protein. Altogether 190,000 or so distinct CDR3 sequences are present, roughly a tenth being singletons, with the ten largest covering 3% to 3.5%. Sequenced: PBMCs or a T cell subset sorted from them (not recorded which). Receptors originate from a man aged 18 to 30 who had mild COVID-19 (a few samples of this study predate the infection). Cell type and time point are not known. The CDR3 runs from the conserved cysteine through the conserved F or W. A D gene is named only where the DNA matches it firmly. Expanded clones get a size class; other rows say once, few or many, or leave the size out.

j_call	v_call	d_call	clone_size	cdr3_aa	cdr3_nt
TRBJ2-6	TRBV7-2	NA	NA	CASSTPPGATGANVLTF	TGTGCCAGCAGCACGCCCCCGGGGGCGACTGGGGCCAACGTCCTGACTTTC
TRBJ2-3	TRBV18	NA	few	CASSPSGIDTQYF	TGTGCCAGCTCACCCTCCGGGATAGATACGCAGTATTTT
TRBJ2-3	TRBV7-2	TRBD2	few	CASSFRGGNTDTQYF	TGTGCCAGCAGCTTCCGCGGGGGGAACACAGATACGCAGTATTTT
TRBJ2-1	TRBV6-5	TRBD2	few	CASSYHLAGGPYNEQFF	TGTGCCAGCAGTTACCACTTAGCGGGGGGACCCTACAATGAGCAGTTCTTC
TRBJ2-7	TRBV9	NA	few	CASSVGPGAEQYF	TGTGCCAGCAGCGTAGGGCCCGGGGCCGAGCAGTACTTC
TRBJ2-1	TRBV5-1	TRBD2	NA	CASSSWGSGGAADEQFF	TGCGCCAGCAGCTCGTGGGGTAGCGGGGGGGCCGCCGATGAGCAGTTCTTC
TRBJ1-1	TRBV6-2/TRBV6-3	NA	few	CASSYGGEAFF	TGTGCCAGCAGTTATGGGGGTGAAGCTTTCTTT
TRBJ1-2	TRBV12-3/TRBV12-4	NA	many	CASSRAGPERDGYTF	TGTGCCAGCAGCCGCGCAGGGCCCGAAAGAGATGGCTACACCTTC
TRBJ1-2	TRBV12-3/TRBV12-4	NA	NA	CASSAGYGYTF	TGTGCCAGCAGTGCAGGCTATGGCTACACCTTC
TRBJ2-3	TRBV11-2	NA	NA	CASSLDVFKVPTQYF	TGTGCCAGCAGCTTAGATGTTTTTAAGGTGCCCACGCAGTATTTT
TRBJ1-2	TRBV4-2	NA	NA	CASSREFNYGYTF	TGTGCCAGCAGCCGAGAGTTTAACTATGGCTACACCTTC
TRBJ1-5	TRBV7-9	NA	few	CASSFEEDQPQHF	TGTGCCAGCAGCTTCGAAGAGGATCAGCCCCAGCATTTT
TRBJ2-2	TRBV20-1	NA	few	CSAAGTTNTGELFF	TGCAGTGCTGCCGGGACGACGAACACCGGGGAGCTGTTTTTT
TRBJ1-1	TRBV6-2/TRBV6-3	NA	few	CASRDPGTEAFF	TGTGCCAGCAGGGACCCGGGGACTGAAGCTTTCTTT
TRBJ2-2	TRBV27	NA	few	CASSLRGKVNTGELFF	TGTGCCAGCAGCTTGAGGGGGAAGGTTAACACCGGGGAGCTGTTTTTT
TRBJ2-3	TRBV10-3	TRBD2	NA	CAIRGTSGGANTQYF	TGTGCCATCAGGGGGACTAGCGGGGGGGCGAATACGCAGTATTTT
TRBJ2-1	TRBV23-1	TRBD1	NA	CASSQQGTGYNEQFF	TGCGCCAGCAGTCAGCAAGGGACAGGGTACAATGAGCAGTTCTTC
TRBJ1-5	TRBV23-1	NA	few	CAPKRGKPQHF	TGCGCCCCCAAGAGGGGTAAGCCCCAGCATTTT
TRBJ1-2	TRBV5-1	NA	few	CASSLTPTANYGYTF	TGCGCCAGCAGCTTGACCCCAACAGCAAACTATGGCTACACCTTC
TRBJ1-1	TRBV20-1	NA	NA	CSARQALNTEAFF	TGCAGTGCTAGACAGGCTTTGAACACTGAAGCTTTCTTT